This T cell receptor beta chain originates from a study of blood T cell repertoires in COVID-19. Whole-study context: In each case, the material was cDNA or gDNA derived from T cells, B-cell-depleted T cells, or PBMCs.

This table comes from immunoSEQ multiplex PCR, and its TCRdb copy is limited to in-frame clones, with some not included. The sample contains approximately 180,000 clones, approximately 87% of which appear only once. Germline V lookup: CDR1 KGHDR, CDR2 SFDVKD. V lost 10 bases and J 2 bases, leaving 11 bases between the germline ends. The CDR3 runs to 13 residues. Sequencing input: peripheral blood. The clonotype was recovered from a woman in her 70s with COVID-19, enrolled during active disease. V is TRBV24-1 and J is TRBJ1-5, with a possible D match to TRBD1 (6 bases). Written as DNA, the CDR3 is TGTGCCACATCCGAGGGGGGCAATCAGCCCCAGCATTTT. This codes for CATSEGGNQPQHF.